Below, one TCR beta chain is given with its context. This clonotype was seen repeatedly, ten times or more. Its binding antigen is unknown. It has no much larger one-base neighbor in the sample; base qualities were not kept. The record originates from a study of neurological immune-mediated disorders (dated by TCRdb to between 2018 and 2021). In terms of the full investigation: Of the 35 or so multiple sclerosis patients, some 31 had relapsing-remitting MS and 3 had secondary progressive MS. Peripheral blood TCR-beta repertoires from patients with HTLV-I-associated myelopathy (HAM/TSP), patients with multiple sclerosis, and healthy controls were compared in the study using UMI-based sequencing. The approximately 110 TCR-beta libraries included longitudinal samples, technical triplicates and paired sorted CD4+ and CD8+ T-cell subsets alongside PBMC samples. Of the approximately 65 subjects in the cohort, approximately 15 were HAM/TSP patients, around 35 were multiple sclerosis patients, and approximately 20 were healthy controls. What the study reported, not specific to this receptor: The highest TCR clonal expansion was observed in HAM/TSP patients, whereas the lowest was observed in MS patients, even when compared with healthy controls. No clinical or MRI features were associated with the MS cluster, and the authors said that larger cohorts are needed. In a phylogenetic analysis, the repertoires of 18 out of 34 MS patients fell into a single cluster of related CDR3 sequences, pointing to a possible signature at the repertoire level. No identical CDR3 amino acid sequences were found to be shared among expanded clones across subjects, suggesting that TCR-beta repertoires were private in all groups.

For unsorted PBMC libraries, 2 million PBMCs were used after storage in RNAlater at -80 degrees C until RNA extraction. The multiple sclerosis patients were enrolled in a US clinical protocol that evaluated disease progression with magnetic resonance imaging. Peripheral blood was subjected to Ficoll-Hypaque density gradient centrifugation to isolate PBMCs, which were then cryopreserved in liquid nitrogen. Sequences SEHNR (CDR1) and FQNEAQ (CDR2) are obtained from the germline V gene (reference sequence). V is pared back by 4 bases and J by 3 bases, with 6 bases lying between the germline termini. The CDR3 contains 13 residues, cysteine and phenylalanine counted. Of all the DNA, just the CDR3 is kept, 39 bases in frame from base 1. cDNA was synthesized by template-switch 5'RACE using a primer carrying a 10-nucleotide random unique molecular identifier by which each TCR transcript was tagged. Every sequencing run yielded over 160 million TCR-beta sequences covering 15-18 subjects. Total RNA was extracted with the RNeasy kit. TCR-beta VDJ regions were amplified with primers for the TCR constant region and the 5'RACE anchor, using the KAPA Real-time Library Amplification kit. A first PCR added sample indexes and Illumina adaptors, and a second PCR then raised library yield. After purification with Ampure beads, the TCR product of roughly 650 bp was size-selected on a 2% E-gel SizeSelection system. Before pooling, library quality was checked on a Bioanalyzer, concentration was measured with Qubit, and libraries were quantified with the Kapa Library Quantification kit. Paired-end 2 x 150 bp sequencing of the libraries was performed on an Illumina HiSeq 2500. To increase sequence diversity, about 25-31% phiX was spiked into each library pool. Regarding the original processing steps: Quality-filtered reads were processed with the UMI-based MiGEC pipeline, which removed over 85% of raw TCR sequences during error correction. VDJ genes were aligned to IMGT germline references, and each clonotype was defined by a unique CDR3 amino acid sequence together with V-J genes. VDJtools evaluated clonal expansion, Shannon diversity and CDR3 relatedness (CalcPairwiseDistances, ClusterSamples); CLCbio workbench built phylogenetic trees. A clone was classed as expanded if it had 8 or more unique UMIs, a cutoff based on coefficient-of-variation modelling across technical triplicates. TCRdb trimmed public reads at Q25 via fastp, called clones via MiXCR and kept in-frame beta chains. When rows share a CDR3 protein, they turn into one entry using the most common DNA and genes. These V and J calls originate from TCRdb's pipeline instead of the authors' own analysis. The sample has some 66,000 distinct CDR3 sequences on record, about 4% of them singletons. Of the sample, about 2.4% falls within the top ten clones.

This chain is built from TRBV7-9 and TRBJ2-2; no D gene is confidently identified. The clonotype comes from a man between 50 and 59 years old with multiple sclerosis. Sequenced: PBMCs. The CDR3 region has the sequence CASSSIYTGELFF. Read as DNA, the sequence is TGTGCCAGCAGCTCCATATACACCGGGGAGCTGTTTTTT.